The 24 T cell receptor beta chains reported below all come from one sample, sequenced in a study of shared T cell receptors in the human thymus. Using immunoSEQ multiplex PCR, the repertoire was profiled, and TCRdb retains in-frame clones only, with some absent. Here the sample spans 600,000 to 900,000 clones, approximately 85% being singletons. This sample was also put to use in a study of human thymus T cells.

Sequencing input: thymocytes. The receptors here all came from a girl under three years old with a congenital heart defect.

This chain uses TRBV14 with TRBJ2-3, with TRBD1 matching over 8 bases. The V segment lost 6 bases and the J segment 3 bases; nucleotides outside the gene matches: 5. The CDR3 is 14 residues long. Germline loops: CDR1 SGHDN, CDR2 FVKESK. The CDR3 DNA reads as TGTGCCAGCAGAACAGGGGGGCGTACAGATACGCAGTATTTT. Encoded protein: CASRTGGRTDTQYF.

This clone has a single count. V usage is TRBV5-4 and J usage is TRBJ1-4; 8 bases line up with TRBD1. Per the germline V gene, CDR1 is SGHNT and CDR2 is YYREEE (reference sequence). CDR3 length: 14 residues. After removal of 4 bases from V and 8 bases from J, the junction contained 7 bases not matched to a gene. In DNA, the CDR3 is TGTGCCAGCAGCGAGGACAGGGAGGAGGAAAAACTGTTTTTT. This sequence encodes CASSEDREEEKLFF.

This clone was observed a handful of times. CDR3 protein: CASSGGGHCTDTQYF. The CDR3 DNA sequence: TGCGCCAGCAGCGGGGGGGGGCATTGCACAGATACGCAGTATTTT. The chain has TRBV5-1 and TRBJ2-3; TRBD2 is a possible D gene (7 bases). Trimming removed 4 bases from V and 1 base from J, with 13 bases in between. Germline CDR1 reads SGHRS; CDR2 reads YFSETQ. CDR3 length: 15 residues.

This clone was picked up one time. The V gene is TRBV25-1, the J gene TRBJ1-2; D is ambiguous. V lost 6 bases and J 2 bases, leaving 22 bases between the germline ends. This CDR3 has 17 residues. Germline values: CDR1 MGHDK, CDR2 SYGVNS. For the CDR3, the DNA is TGTGCCAGCAGACAAACGTCTAATAGAACAGAGAACTATGGCTACACCTTC. This translates into CASRQTSNRTENYGYTF.

This clone turned up a few times. The chain recombines TRBV7-8 with TRBJ2-3; TRBD2 matches at 9 bases. Per germline, CDR1 SGHVS and CDR2 FQNEAQ. CDR3 size: 16 residues. V dropped 5 bases and J dropped 8; count of bases not matched to a gene: 14. The CDR3 region has the DNA TGTGCCAGCAGCCAGGACAGCGGGGGGCCCCTAGGTACGCAGTATTTT. Its translation: CASSQDSGGPLGTQYF.

The chain recombines TRBV7-9 with TRBJ2-2, with a possible D match to TRBD1 (5 bases). Germline assignment: CDR1 SEHNR and CDR2 FQNEAQ (reference sequence). CDR3 length equals 15 residues. Trimming took off 10 bases at V and 4 bases at J, with 19 bases between the two ends. CDR3 sequence reads: CATEPGGHRTGELFF. The CDR3 region has the DNA TGTGCCACCGAGCCGGGTGGACACCGCACCGGGGAGCTGTTTTTT. The variable domain in full, completed from reference TRBV7-9 and TRBJ2-2, reads DTGVSQNPRHKITKRGQNVTFRCDPISEHNRLYWYRQTLGQGPEFLTYFQNEAQLEKSRLLSDRFSAERPKGSFSTLEIQRTEQGDSAMYLCATEPGGHRTGELFFGEGSRLTVL.

This clone was observed a few times. The V and J genes are TRBV7-8 and TRBJ2-1; D is ambiguous. The V and J ends lost 5 bases and 5 bases respectively, with 13 bases between them. In germline, CDR1 is SGHVS, CDR2 FQNEAQ. The CDR3 runs 14 residues. Here the CDR3 reads CASSPTNEHNEQFF. The CDR3 bases are TGTGCCAGCAGCCCTACGAATGAGCACAATGAGCAGTTCTTC.

The V and J genes are TRBV4-1 and TRBJ2-3; TRBD2 aligns across 8 bases. V trimming: 2 bases; J trimming: 5 bases; junction bases outside the gene matches: 6. The germline V gene encodes CDR1 MGHRA and CDR2 YSYEKL. This CDR3 region has 15 residues. CDR3 sequence (DNA): TGCGCCAGCAGCCAAACGGGGGGGCCAGGAGATACGCAGTATTTT. Protein product: CASSQTGGPGDTQYF.

The chain couples TRBV2 to TRBJ1-1; D unresolved. Between the trimmed V and J ends, which lost 11 bases and 8 bases, there was a span of 18 bases. Germline V CDR1 and CDR2: SNHLY, FYNNEI. The CDR3 extends over 12 amino acids. CDR3 amino acids: CAPYITGSEAFF. As DNA, the CDR3 is TGTGCCCCCTATATCACGGGTTCCGAAGCTTTCTTT.

This chain joins TRBV19 and TRBJ1-2; D possibly corresponds to TRBD1 (6 bases). The V and J ends lost 2 bases and 8 bases respectively, with 15 bases between them. CDR1 LNHDA and CDR2 SQIVND come from the germline V gene (reference sequence). The CDR3 runs 14 residues. The CDR3 DNA follows: TGTGCCAGTAGTATAAGGGGGAGCAGTAGCGGCTACACCTTC. Residues: CASSIRGSSSGYTF.

This chain joins TRBV19 and TRBJ2-7, with D possibly being TRBD2 (6 bases). The CDR3 covers 15 residues. The V end lost 6 bases, the J end lost 2 bases, and 17 bases lay between the germline ends. Per germline, CDR1 LNHDA and CDR2 SQIVND (reference sequence). The CDR3 is CASSLRCGTPYEQYF. The CDR3 DNA reads as TGTGCCAGTAGCCTCCGTTGCGGGACCCCCTACGAGCAGTACTTC.

The chain combines TRBV7-9 with TRBJ1-1, with TRBD1 as a possible D gene (5 bases). CDR3 length equals 17 residues. V gave up 1 base and J gave up 0 bases, with 15 bases separating them. CDR1 SEHNR and CDR2 FQNEAQ come from the germline V gene (reference sequence). CDR3 sequence (DNA): TGTGCCAGCAGCTTAGAGTTACAGGTTGATTTGAACACTGAAGCTTTCTTT. Protein: CASSLELQVDLNTEAFF.

The J gene is TRBJ1-6, the V gene TRBV7-3; possibly TRBD1 for D (6 bases). V was pared by 2 bases and J by 6 bases, with 20 bases between. CDR1 SGHTA and CDR2 FQGTGA come from the germline V gene. This CDR3 has 18 residues. Here the CDR3 reads CASSLWGIHRDPNSPLHF. CDR3 bases: TGTGCCAGCAGCTTATGGGGGATTCACAGGGACCCTAATTCACCCCTCCACTTT.

The genes are TRBV11-2 and TRBJ2-5; the D gene is possibly TRBD2 (5 bases). Germline-derived CDR1 and CDR2 are SGHAT and FQNNGV. The CDR3 covers 15 residues. V lost 1 base and J lost 1, with 10 bases in between. This CDR3 is CASSLADAGQETQYF. CDR3 coding DNA: TGTGCCAGCAGCTTAGCCGATGCGGGCCAAGAGACCCAGTACTTC.

The chain combines TRBV4-1 with TRBJ1-6; TRBD1 agrees at 9 bases. J lost 8 bases, V lost 4 bases, and 9 bases had no gene match. This CDR3 is 16 amino acids long. Germline lookup yields CDR1 MGHRA and CDR2 YSYEKL. In DNA, the CDR3 is TGCGCCAGCAGCCGTCTAATGGGACAGGGTGATTCACCCCTCCACTTT. The encoded protein is CASSRLMGQGDSPLHF.

The CDR3 DNA follows: TGTGCCAGCAGTTTAGGGGACAGGGATAACTATGGCTACACCTTC. Protein product: CASSLGDRDNYGYTF. V usage is TRBV27 and J usage is TRBJ1-2; 9 nucleotides agree with TRBD1. Germline CDR1 reads MNHEY; CDR2 reads SMNVEV (reference sequence). V shed 2 bases and J 1 base; nucleotides not matched to a gene: 2. The CDR3 length is 15 residues.

The rearrangement uses TRBV5-1 and TRBJ2-7, with 9 nucleotides matching TRBD1. Germline V lookup: CDR1 SGHRS, CDR2 YFSETQ. This CDR3 is 19 amino acids long. V dropped 3 bases and J dropped 5; count of bases not matched to a gene: 21. The CDR3 spells CASSSDAGTGSPTSHEQYF. The CDR3 DNA reads as TGCGCCAGCAGCTCTGACGCCGGGACAGGGTCTCCAACGTCTCACGAGCAGTACTTC.

The chain recombines TRBV5-4 with TRBJ1-4; D is unclear. Germline V gene data show CDR1 as SGHNT and CDR2 as YYREEE (reference sequence). The CDR3 has 17 amino acids. V was cut by 3 bases and J by 7 bases, with 22 bases left in between. The CDR3 is CASSSRAELPRAEKLFF. The CDR3 coding sequence is TGTGCCAGCAGCTCTAGAGCCGAATTACCTAGAGCTGAAAAACTGTTTTTT.

This chain connects TRBV5-1 to TRBJ1-1; 7 bases are a match to TRBD1. The CDR3 extends over 19 amino acids. The germline gives CDR1 SGHRS, CDR2 YFSETQ. Trimming took 5 bases from V and 4 from J; bases not matched to a gene: 23. Written as DNA, the CDR3 is TGCGCCAGCAGGGAGGGGTTACAGGGGTTACAACGTGGTGGCACTGAAGCTTTCTTT. This translates into CASREGLQGLQRGGTEAFF. Filled out from reference TRBV5-1 and TRBJ1-1, the complete variable domain reads KAGVTQTPRYLIKTRGQQVTLSCSPISGHRSVSWYQQTPGQGLQFLFEYFSETQRNKGNFPGRFSGRQFSNSRSEMNVSTLELGDSALYLCASREGLQGLQRGGTEAFFGQGTRLTVV.

The chain couples TRBV4-2 to TRBJ1-1; D unresolved. V dropped 0 bases and J dropped 1 base, with 15 bases sitting between them. Per the germline V gene, CDR1 is LGHNA and CDR2 is YNFKEQ. The CDR3 spans 17 residues. CDR3 amino acids: CASSQDPSQVPNTEAFF. CDR3 DNA: TGTGCCAGCAGCCAAGACCCCTCCCAGGTCCCGAACACTGAAGCTTTCTTT.

This sequence joins TRBV6-5 and TRBJ2-2; the match to TRBD1 covers 8 bases. The CDR3 covers 15 residues. Germline assignment: CDR1 MNHEY and CDR2 SVGAGI. V lost 6 bases and J lost 1; bases outside the gene matches: 4. CDR3 nucleotides: TGTGCCAGCAGGCCCGGACAGGGGAACACCGGGGAGCTGTTTTTT. It codes for CASRPGQGNTGELFF.

The CDR3 nucleotides are TGCAGCGTTGGCGGGGAATACAATGAGCAGTTCTTC. Encoded protein: CSVGGEYNEQFF. The chain joins TRBV29-1 to TRBJ2-1, with a weak D call TRBD2 (6 bases). V shed 4 bases and J shed 4 bases, with 8 bases lying between them. The germline gives CDR1 SQVTM, CDR2 ANQGSEA. The CDR3 spans 12 residues.

The CDR3 sequence is CASNGRVEQYF. The CDR3 nucleotides read TGTGCCAGCAATGGGCGTGTCGAGCAGTACTTC. The chain links TRBV28 to TRBJ2-7; D remains ambiguous. Deletions cut 7 bases from V and 6 bases from J, with 10 bases between. Germline-derived CDR1 and CDR2 are MDHEN and SYDVKM. This CDR3 is 11 amino acids long. Variable domain in full (rest from reference TRBV28 and TRBJ2-7): DVKVTQSSRYLVKRTGEKVFLECVQDMDHENMFWYRQDPGLGLRLIYFSYDVKMKEKGDIPEGYSVSREKKERFSLILESASTNQTSMYLCASNGRVEQYFGPGTRLTVT.

This chain uses TRBV10-3 with TRBJ1-2; no reliable D call. CDR1 and CDR2 (germline): ENHRY, SYGVKD. The CDR3 is made up of 12 amino acids. V dropped 6 bases and J dropped 4 bases, with 9 bases sitting between them. This chain's CDR3 is CAIRAEAYGYTF. The CDR3 DNA follows: TGTGCCATCAGGGCTGAGGCCTATGGCTACACCTTC.